This TCR beta chain is drawn from a study of T cell responses to AZD1222 COVID-19 vaccine. Study-wide findings and caveats: In a largely white British group with more females than males, clonal diversity was possibly underestimated. Repertoires were collected only later (after the peak T cell response had occurred). Of the AZD1222 recipients, only 6 or 7 were seropositive at baseline. Elevations in Spike-specific TCR breadth and depth followed administration of two AZD1222 doses.

Produced via immunoSEQ multiplex PCR; TCRdb's table is partial and in-frame only. The table shows some 140,000 clones, with approximately 94% occurring only once. Germline loops: CDR1 SGDLS, CDR2 YYNGEE. V was pared by 1 base and J by 1 base, with 8 bases between. The CDR3 extends over 15 amino acids. On this clone itself: Antigen specificity is unknown.

The sequence came from an adult in good health. V is TRBV9 and J is TRBJ2-2; D may be TRBD1 (6 bases). Sequenced material: peripheral blood, taken on day 0 of AZD1222 vaccination. The CDR3 DNA is TGTGCCAGCAGCGTAAGGGGGATGAACACCGGGGAGCTGTTTTTT. Translated, it gives CASSVRGMNTGELFF.